This is a list of T cell receptor beta chains from one sample in a study of regulatory T cells in long-lasting Graves disease. MiXCR was run by TCRdb on the multiplex PCR reads, yielding one entry per CDR3 protein. The sample contains a few hundred thousand distinct CDR3 sequences, roughly 23% of which appear only once. The sample in question was peripheral blood mononuclear cells (PBMCs), obtained when the disease was refractory, from a patient treated with antithyroid drugs. All receptors come from a woman aged 40 to 50 with Graves disease. CDR3s include the opening cysteine and the closing phenylalanine or tryptophan. Each record gives: V gene, clone size, D gene, J gene, CDR3 protein, CDR3 DNA. The D gene is left open where the match is weak. Some rows mark clone size as missing; the rest say once, few, many or name a class of expanded clone.

V: TRBV28
size: many
D: TRBD1
J: TRBJ2-7
CDR3: CASRIPGTAYEQYF
DNA: TGTGCCAGCAGGATACCTGGGACAGCCTACGAGCAGTACTTC

V: TRBV13
size: many
D: NA
J: TRBJ2-7
CDR3: CASSSRTGEQYF
DNA: TGTGCCAGCAGCTCCCGTACCGGCGAGCAGTACTTC

V: TRBV28
size: few
D: NA
J: TRBJ2-1
CDR3: CASTYLSSYNEQFF
DNA: TGTGCCAGCACTTACTTGAGCTCCTACAATGAGCAGTTCTTC

V: TRBV30
size: few
D: NA
J: TRBJ2-2
CDR3: CAWGSAGGELFF
DNA: TGTGCCTGGGGGTCGGCGGGCGGGGAGCTGTTTTTT

V: TRBV12-3/TRBV12-4
size: many
D: NA
J: TRBJ2-5
CDR3: CASRAGAQETQYF
DNA: TGTGCCAGCAGGGCAGGGGCGCAAGAGACCCAGTACTTC

V: TRBV15
size: few
D: TRBD1
J: TRBJ2-5
CDR3: CATSTRQGSGETQYF
DNA: TGTGCCACCAGCACGAGACAGGGGAGCGGAGAGACCCAGTACTTC

V: TRBV28
size: NA
D: NA
J: TRBJ2-6
CDR3: CASSLIASGANVLTF
DNA: TGTGCCAGCAGTTTGATAGCCTCTGGGGCCAACGTCCTGACTTTC

V: TRBV7-8
size: NA
D: NA
J: TRBJ2-7
CDR3: CASSLGLAQYF
DNA: TGTGCCAGCAGCTTAGGCTTGGCGCAGTACTTC

V: TRBV6-5
size: NA
D: NA
J: TRBJ1-3
CDR3: CASSYSTGSSGNTIYF
DNA: TGTGCCAGCAGTTACTCGACGGGGTCCTCTGGAAACACCATATATTTT

V: TRBV5-5
size: NA
D: NA
J: TRBJ2-2
CDR3: CASSLGLAMSTGELFF
DNA: TGTGCCAGCAGCTTAGGCCTAGCGATGAGCACCGGGGAGCTGTTTTTT

V: TRBV4-1
size: NA
D: NA
J: TRBJ2-2
CDR3: CASSQLVPRDTGELFF
DNA: TGCGCCAGCAGCCAACTCGTTCCCAGGGACACCGGGGAGCTGTTTTTT

V: TRBV28
size: many
D: TRBD2
J: TRBJ2-5
CDR3: CASSLSELAQETQYF
DNA: TGTGCCAGCAGTCTATCCGAACTAGCGCAAGAGACCCAGTACTTC

V: TRBV20-1
size: NA
D: TRBD2
J: TRBJ2-7
CDR3: CSARVKREPYEQYF
DNA: TGCAGTGCTAGAGTAAAGCGGGAACCCTACGAGCAGTACTTC

V: TRBV11-2
size: many
D: NA
J: TRBJ2-7
CDR3: CASSFYSYEQYF
DNA: TGTGCCAGCAGCTTTTACTCCTACGAGCAGTACTTC

V: TRBV12-3/TRBV12-4
size: NA
D: NA
J: TRBJ2-1
CDR3: CASSWQGGEQFF
DNA: TGTGCCAGCAGTTGGCAGGGGGGTGAGCAGTTCTTC

V: TRBV28
size: many
D: NA
J: TRBJ2-7
CDR3: CARRERDIAYEQYF
DNA: TGTGCCAGAAGGGAGAGGGACATAGCCTACGAGCAGTACTTC

V: TRBV28
size: many
D: NA
J: TRBJ2-2
CDR3: CASSFEGVNTGELFF
DNA: TGTGCCAGCAGTTTCGAGGGCGTAAACACCGGGGAGCTGTTTTTT

V: TRBV11-2
size: NA
D: TRBD1
J: TRBJ1-5
CDR3: CASSAGRQGQPQHF
DNA: TGTGCCAGCAGCGCAGGGAGACAGGGCCAGCCCCAGCATTTT

V: TRBV27
size: NA
D: NA
J: TRBJ2-6
CDR3: CASSSYYSGANVLTF
DNA: TGTGCCAGCAGTTCTTATTACTCTGGGGCCAACGTCCTGACTTTC

V: TRBV29-1
size: many
D: NA
J: TRBJ1-1
CDR3: CSVVGPPTEAFF
DNA: TGCAGCGTTGTAGGACCGCCCACTGAAGCTTTCTTT

V: TRBV30
size: NA
D: NA
J: TRBJ1-1
CDR3: CAWSVDENTEAFF
DNA: TGTGCCTGGAGTGTGGACGAGAACACTGAAGCTTTCTTT

V: TRBV6-1
size: many
D: NA
J: TRBJ1-2
CDR3: CASRPDRNYGYTF
DNA: TGTGCCAGCAGACCGGACAGAAACTATGGCTACACCTTC

V: TRBV20-1
size: many
D: NA
J: TRBJ1-1
CDR3: CSVTKGPWGTEAFF
DNA: TGCAGTGTCACAAAAGGACCCTGGGGCACTGAAGCTTTCTTT